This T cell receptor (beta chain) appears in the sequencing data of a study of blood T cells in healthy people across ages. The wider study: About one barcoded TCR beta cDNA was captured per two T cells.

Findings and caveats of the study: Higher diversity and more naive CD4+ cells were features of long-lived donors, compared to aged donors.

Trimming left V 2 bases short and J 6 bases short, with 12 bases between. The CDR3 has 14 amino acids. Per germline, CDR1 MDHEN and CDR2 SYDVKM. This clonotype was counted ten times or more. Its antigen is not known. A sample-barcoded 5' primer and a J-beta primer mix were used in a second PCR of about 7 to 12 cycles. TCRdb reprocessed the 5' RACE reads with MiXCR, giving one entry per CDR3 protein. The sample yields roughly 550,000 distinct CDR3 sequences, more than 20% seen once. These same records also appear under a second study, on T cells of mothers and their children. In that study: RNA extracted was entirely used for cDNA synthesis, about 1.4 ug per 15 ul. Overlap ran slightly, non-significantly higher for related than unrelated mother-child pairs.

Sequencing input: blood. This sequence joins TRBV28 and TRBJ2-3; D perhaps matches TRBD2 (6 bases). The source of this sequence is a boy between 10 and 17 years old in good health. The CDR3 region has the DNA TGTGCCAGCAGTTTAAGGGACTCGGGCGATACGCAGTATTTT. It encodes CASSLRDSGDTQYF.